The 8 T cell receptor beta chains below were found in one sample sequenced in a study of T cell repertoires in cytomegalovirus infection. A single record per CDR3 protein comes from TCRdb applying MiXCR to the reads. The sample shows 700,000 to 850,000 distinct CDR3 sequences, about 33% of them seen only once. No cognate antigen is known for these TCRs. The sample was cultured CD8+ T cells from PBMCs, taken from culture after CMV antigen stimulation. The source is a human donor in good health (CMV status not recorded). Some clones in this sample may be carry-over from other donors' samples.

This clonotype was seen more than once but under ten times. The rearrangement joins TRBV27 to TRBJ2-7, with TRBD1 matching 7 bases. With 5 bases clipped from V and 5 bases from J, the junction kept 6 bases outside the gene matches. The CDR3 is 13 amino acids. Germline V gene data show CDR1 as MNHEY and CDR2 as SMNVEV (reference sequence). The CDR3 spells CASSHNRGNEQYF. In DNA form, the CDR3 reads TGTGCCAGCAGTCACAACAGGGGCAACGAGCAGTACTTC.

The chain carries TRBV29-1 and TRBJ2-2; perhaps TRBD1 as D (6 bases). The ends were cut back, 6 bases at V and 11 bases at J, with 22 bases in the middle. The CDR3 is 14 amino acids. CDR1 SQVTM and CDR2 ANQGSEA come from the germline V gene. The CDR3 region has the DNA TGCAGCGTAGACTCGGACAGATCAATCCGAGAGCTGTTTTTT. It encodes CSVDSDRSIRELFF.

Only a few counts were recorded for this clonotype. The chain couples TRBV18 to TRBJ1-2; D gene uncertain. V lost 0 bases and J 0 bases, leaving 23 bases between the germline ends. CDR1 is KGHSH, CDR2 LQKENI, per germline. This CDR3 region has 20 residues. CDR3 sequence (DNA): TGTGCCAGCTCACCACCCCGTATGGGAGCGCCGCTCAGTTCTAACTATGGCTACACCTTC. It is translated as CASSPPRMGAPLSSNYGYTF.

This clonotype has a handful of counts. V usage is TRBV7-6 and J usage is TRBJ1-1; 9 bases match TRBD1. Germline V gene lookup returns CDR1 SGHVS and CDR2 FNYEAQ. This CDR3 has 16 residues. The trim removed 5 bases at V and 0 bases at J, leaving 7 bases unmatched. The CDR3: CASSPGQGGMNTEAFF. CDR3 in DNA: TGTGCCAGCAGCCCGGGACAGGGAGGGATGAACACTGAAGCTTTCTTT.

This chain links TRBV12-3 or TRBV12-4 with TRBJ1-5, with D perhaps matching TRBD1 (5 bases). V lost 3 bases to trimming and J lost 4 bases, with 13 bases between them. This CDR3 is 15 amino acids long. CDR3 nucleotides: TGTGCCAGCAGTTTTGAGAGGGGTGGAAATCAGCCCCAGCATTTT. Translation gives CASSFERGGNQPQHF.

This clonotype appeared many times. CDR3 DNA: TGTGCCAGCAGCCCGACGGGTGTCTATGGCTACACCTTC. This encodes CASSPTGVYGYTF. V gene TRBV7-9 combines with J gene TRBJ1-2; no firm D call. Trimming shortened V by 5 bases and J by 4 bases, and 11 bases separated the two germline ends. The CDR3 consists of 13 residues. Germline V lookup: CDR1 SEHNR, CDR2 FQNEAQ (reference sequence).

At least ten counts were recorded for this clonotype. CDR3 region: CASSLAISVNTGELFF. CDR3 DNA sequence: TGTGCCAGCAGCTTAGCTATCAGCGTGAACACCGGGGAGCTGTTTTTT. The chain joins TRBV7-8 to TRBJ2-2; the D is unclear. The CDR3 contains 16 residues. Germline values: CDR1 SGHVS, CDR2 FQNEAQ. The V gene lost 0 bases and the J gene lost 1 base, with 9 bases spanning the gap.

The V and J genes are TRBV29-1 and TRBJ2-7; a weak D match, TRBD1 (6 bases). The V end lost 5 bases, the J end lost 3 bases, and 17 bases lay between the germline ends. Germline lookup yields CDR1 SQVTM and CDR2 ANQGSEA. The CDR3 totals 14 residues. CDR3 residues: CSVLKGDTLYEQYF. The CDR3 coding sequence is TGCAGCGTTCTAAAGGGGGACACCCTCTACGAGCAGTACTTC.